The 22 T cell receptor beta chains given below trace back to one sample, sequenced in a study of blood T cell repertoires in COVID-19. Generated by immunoSEQ multiplex PCR, the TCRdb table keeps only in-frame clones and is missing some. The repertoire consists of approximately 50,000 clones, with around 80% occurring once and the leading ten covering 6% to 9%. Sequenced material: peripheral blood. These receptors all come from a human donor in a cohort sampled during active COVID-19.

The rearrangement uses TRBV5-1 and TRBJ2-3; D is undetermined. CDR3 size: 14 residues. Trimming cost V 2 bases and J 0 bases, with 7 bases left between them. Germline-derived CDR1 and CDR2 are SGHRS and YFSETQ. The CDR3 DNA is TGCGCCAGCAGCTTCTCGGGTAGCACAGATACGCAGTATTTT. Its protein product is CASSFSGSTDTQYF. Full variable domain (missing parts from reference TRBV5-1 and TRBJ2-3): KAGVTQTPRYLIKTRGQQVTLSCSPISGHRSVSWYQQTPGQGLQFLFEYFSETQRNKGNFPGRFSGRQFSNSRSEMNVSTLELGDSALYLCASSFSGSTDTQYFGPGTRLTVL.

The gene calls are TRBV2 and TRBJ2-6; TRBD2 agrees at 8 bases. This CDR3 has 18 residues. Germline assignment: CDR1 SNHLY and CDR2 FYNNEI. The ends lost 6 bases at V and 0 bases at J; junction bases unmatched: 10. The CDR3 here is CASSPRGGRTSGANVLTF. In DNA, the CDR3 is TGTGCCAGCAGCCCGCGGGGCGGGAGGACCTCTGGGGCCAACGTCCTGACTTTC.

The V and J genes are TRBV6-2 or TRBV6-3 and TRBJ2-6; TRBD1 matches at 7 bases. Germline V gene lookup returns CDR1 MNHEY and CDR2 SVGEGT. CDR3 size: 16 residues. V shed 2 bases and J 1 base; nucleotides not matched to a gene: 2. CDR3 residues: CASSYQGVSGANVLTF. CDR3 DNA sequence: TGTGCCAGCAGTTACCAGGGGGTGTCTGGGGCCAACGTCCTGACTTTC.

The rearrangement joins TRBV11-3 to TRBJ1-1; maybe TRBD1 (6 bases). CDR1 is SGHNT, CDR2 YENEEA, per germline. The V end was cut by 1 base, the J end by 0 bases, with 18 bases between. CDR3 length: 18 residues. CDR3 sequence reads: CASSLGGGGAPMNTEAFF. CDR3 nucleotide sequence: TGTGCCAGCAGCTTAGGGGGAGGGGGGGCCCCTATGAACACTGAAGCTTTCTTT.

This sequence joins TRBV18 and TRBJ2-3, with 7 nucleotides matching TRBD1. From germline, CDR1 is KGHSH and CDR2 LQKENI. Germline trimming cut 3 bases from V and 2 bases from J; bases unmatched to any gene: 2. The CDR3 consists of 14 residues. The chain's CDR3 is CASSPGQDTDTQYF. The CDR3 bases are TGTGCCAGCTCACCCGGACAGGACACAGATACGCAGTATTTT.

The V call is TRBV5-4, the J call TRBJ1-1, with 12 bases that match TRBD1. The CDR3 is 14 residues long. CDR1 is SGHNT and CDR2 is YYREEE in the germline V gene (reference sequence). Trimming cost V 5 bases and J 4 bases; bases outside gene matches: 3. CDR3 protein: CASRLGQGATEAFF. The CDR3, as DNA: TGTGCCAGCAGACTGGGACAGGGGGCCACTGAAGCTTTCTTT.

V gene TRBV19 combines with J gene TRBJ1-2; no clear D. V dropped 1 base and J dropped 2 bases, with 5 bases sitting between them. From germline, CDR1 is LNHDA and CDR2 SQIVND (reference sequence). This CDR3 comprises 13 residues. The CDR3 sequence: CASSIGRNYGYTF. CDR3 bases: TGTGCCAGTAGTATAGGGCGGAACTATGGCTACACCTTC.

The V gene is TRBV7-2, the J gene TRBJ2-7; 7 bases map to TRBD2. Germline V gene sequence: CDR1 SGHTA, CDR2 FQGNSA. Unmatched junction bases numbered 7, after V lost 5 bases and J lost 3 bases. CDR3 length: 14 residues. The CDR3 DNA follows: TGTGCCAGCAGCCGCGGGAGATGGGACTACGAGCAGTACTTC. Translation gives CASSRGRWDYEQYF.

The chain combines TRBV7-8 with TRBJ2-2; D might be TRBD2 (6 bases). The CDR3 has 16 residues. The V and J ends lost 3 bases and 7 bases respectively, with 18 bases between them. Looked up from germline, CDR1 is SGHVS and CDR2 is FQNEAQ. CDR3 bases: TGTGCCAGCAGCTTGGGAGGTGCGGGATATGGCGGGGAGCTGTTTTTT. This encodes CASSLGGAGYGGELFF. The full variable domain, in which reference TRBV7-8 and TRBJ2-2 provide the parts outside the CDR3, is GAGVSQSPRYKVAKRGQDVALRCDPISGHVSLFWYQQALGQGPEFLTYFQNEAQLDKSGLPSDRFFAERPEGSVSTLKIQRTQQEDSAVYLCASSLGGAGYGGELFFGEGSRLTVL.

This clone was detected a few times. This sequence joins TRBV5-6 and TRBJ1-2; D might be TRBD1 (6 bases). Trimming removed 0 bases at V and 3 bases at J, with 9 bases between. The CDR3 consists of 14 residues. Germline CDR1 and CDR2: SGHDT and YYEEEE. In DNA, the CDR3 is TGTGCCAGCAGCTTGGCAGGGGCCGACTATGGCTACACCTTC. Translation: CASSLAGADYGYTF.

V is TRBV10-3 and J is TRBJ2-3; D is unresolved. This CDR3 has 12 amino acids. Trimming stripped 10 bases from V and 1 base from J, with 9 bases between. The germline V gene has CDR1 ENHRY and CDR2 SYGVKD. DNA of the CDR3: TGTGCCACACGACACCGCACAGATACGCAGTATTTT. Translated: CATRHRTDTQYF.

This chain joins TRBV7-9 and TRBJ2-1, with 14 nucleotides matching TRBD2. This CDR3 is 15 amino acids long. Germline CDR1 SEHNR, CDR2 FQNEAQ (reference sequence). V gave up 3 bases and J gave up 8 bases; unmatched junction bases: 3. The CDR3 DNA sequence: TGTGCCAGCAGCTTGGGGACTAGCGGGAGAGATGAGCAGTTCTTC. Protein sequence: CASSLGTSGRDEQFF.

The genes are TRBV5-6 and TRBJ2-1; D remains unclear. Trimming pared 0 bases from V and 0 bases from J, leaving 10 bases between. The CDR3 is 16 residues long. CDR1 and CDR2 from the germline V gene are SGHDT and YYEEEE. The CDR3 coding sequence is TGTGCCAGCAGCTTGGTAGCAACCAGCTCCTACAATGAGCAGTTCTTC. This gives the protein CASSLVATSSYNEQFF.

This chain uses TRBV15 with TRBJ2-1, with D perhaps TRBD1 (5 bases). This CDR3 comprises 16 residues. In germline, CDR1 is LNHNV, CDR2 YYDKDF (reference sequence). Trimming took off 0 bases at V and 0 bases at J, with 9 bases between the two ends. CDR3 in DNA: TGTGCCACCAGCAGAGAGCCAGGGCCCTCCTACAATGAGCAGTTCTTC. This sequence encodes CATSREPGPSYNEQFF.

As DNA, the CDR3 is TGTGCCAGCAGTTCCTGGACTAGCGGGAGCTACAATGAGCAGTTCTTC. Its protein is CASSSWTSGSYNEQFF. The chain couples TRBV6-2 or TRBV6-3 to TRBJ2-1; 13 nucleotides align to TRBD2. The CDR3 has 16 residues. V shed 4 bases, J shed 3 bases, and the junction held 3 bases outside the gene matches. The germline V gene has CDR1 MNHEY and CDR2 SVGEGT.

The rearrangement joins TRBV28 to TRBJ2-7; 7 bases line up with TRBD2. There are 15 residues in the CDR3. Germline values: CDR1 MDHEN, CDR2 SYDVKM. The trim removed 6 bases at V and 1 base at J, leaving 9 bases unmatched. In nucleotides, the CDR3 is TGTGCCAGCAGCCCCAACCGAGCGGGGTCCTACGAGCAGTACTTC. This encodes CASSPNRAGSYEQYF.

This clone occurred once. The chain couples TRBV7-2 to TRBJ2-1; 8 positions agree with TRBD2. Trimming at V came to 2 bases and at J to 6 bases, leaving 3 bases not matched to a gene. In germline, CDR1 is SGHTA, CDR2 FQGNSA. The CDR3 loop spans 14 amino acids. DNA for the CDR3: TGTGCCAGCAGCTTAACCGGGACTAGCAATGAGCAGTTCTTC. It encodes CASSLTGTSNEQFF. Full variable domain (outside the CDR3, taken from reference TRBV7-2 and TRBJ2-1): GAGVSQSPSNKVTEKGKDVELRCDPISGHTALYWYRQSLGQGLEFLIYFQGNSAPDKSGLPSDRFSAERTGGSVSTLTIQRTQQEDSAVYLCASSLTGTSNEQFFGPGTRLTVL.

V usage is TRBV28 and J usage is TRBJ1-2, with D possibly matching TRBD1 (6 bases). There are 12 residues in the CDR3. The germline V gene encodes CDR1 MDHEN and CDR2 SYDVKM. Between the trimmed V and J ends, which lost 4 bases and 5 bases, there was a span of 8 bases. For the CDR3, the DNA is TGTGCCAGCAGTTACGGACAGTATGGCTACACCTTC. It encodes CASSYGQYGYTF.

The rearrangement links TRBV9 to TRBJ2-1; 8 bases are a match to TRBD1. The junction had 4 bases not matched to a gene; V was cut back by 0 bases and J by 5 bases. The germline gives CDR1 SGDLS, CDR2 YYNGEE. The CDR3 is made up of 15 amino acids. The CDR3 sequence is CASSVVGTGDNEQFF. The CDR3 DNA reads as TGTGCCAGCAGCGTAGTTGGGACAGGTGACAATGAGCAGTTCTTC.

The rearrangement links TRBV6-2 or TRBV6-3 to TRBJ2-3, with a tentative D call TRBD2 (6 bases). V was clipped by 5 bases and J by 2 bases, with 14 bases between them. Germline CDR1 and CDR2: MNHEY and SVGEGT. The CDR3 has 15 residues. The CDR3 region is CASSPWGVSTDTQYF. Written as DNA, the CDR3 is TGTGCCAGCAGTCCCTGGGGGGTCTCCACAGATACGCAGTATTTT.

The V gene is TRBV5-1, the J gene TRBJ2-7; D possibly corresponds to TRBD2 (5 bases). Germline assignment: CDR1 SGHRS and CDR2 YFSETQ. This CDR3 contains 13 residues. Deletions cut 5 bases from V and 4 bases from J, with 13 bases between. The CDR3 sequence is CASSSGRTYEQYF. CDR3 sequence (DNA): TGCGCCAGCAGTTCTGGGAGAACTTACGAGCAGTACTTC.

J is TRBJ2-3 and V is TRBV11-3, with a possible D match to TRBD1 (6 bases). The V end was cut by 0 bases, the J end by 0 bases, with 22 bases between. The V gene's germline CDR1 is SGHNT and CDR2 YENEEA. The CDR3 loop spans 20 amino acids. The CDR3 DNA follows: TGTGCCAGCAGCTTAGATCCTCTTAAAACAGGGAAAACCAGCACAGATACGCAGTATTTT. Amino acids: CASSLDPLKTGKTSTDTQYF.